This T cell receptor (beta chain) came from a study of blood T cell repertoires in COVID-19. On the study more broadly: Each recovered donor of Cohort 3 presented with two negative PCRs, clearance, or symptom resolution. Acute and convalescent COVID-19 samples came from the United States, Italy and Spain.

As processed by the authors: Scientists estimated how many nucleated cells there were by amplifying reference gene primers. TCRdb's table, derived via immunoSEQ multiplex PCR, lists solely in-frame clones and lacks some. That table is the source of V, J and clone size, and D and trimming were worked out from the DNA. This sample yields over 200,000 clones, of which less than 90% are seen a single time; approximately 2.8% belongs to the top ten. This clone was observed a few times. Assignment of participants to cohorts was predicated upon participant-reported clinical history. The CDR3 covers 15 residues. From germline, CDR1 is MDHEN and CDR2 SYDVKM. With 5 bases clipped from V and 4 bases from J, the junction kept 5 bases outside the gene matches.

Sample: PBMCs or T cells enriched from blood (not recorded which). The source is a woman between 50 and 59 years old in a cohort exposed to, infected with or recovered from COVID-19 (not recorded which). The chain couples TRBV28 to TRBJ2-5; the match to TRBD2 covers 12 bases. The CDR3 loop is CASSPSGGARETQYF. CDR3 nucleotide sequence: TGTGCCAGCAGTCCTAGCGGGGGGGCCAGAGAGACCCAGTACTTC.